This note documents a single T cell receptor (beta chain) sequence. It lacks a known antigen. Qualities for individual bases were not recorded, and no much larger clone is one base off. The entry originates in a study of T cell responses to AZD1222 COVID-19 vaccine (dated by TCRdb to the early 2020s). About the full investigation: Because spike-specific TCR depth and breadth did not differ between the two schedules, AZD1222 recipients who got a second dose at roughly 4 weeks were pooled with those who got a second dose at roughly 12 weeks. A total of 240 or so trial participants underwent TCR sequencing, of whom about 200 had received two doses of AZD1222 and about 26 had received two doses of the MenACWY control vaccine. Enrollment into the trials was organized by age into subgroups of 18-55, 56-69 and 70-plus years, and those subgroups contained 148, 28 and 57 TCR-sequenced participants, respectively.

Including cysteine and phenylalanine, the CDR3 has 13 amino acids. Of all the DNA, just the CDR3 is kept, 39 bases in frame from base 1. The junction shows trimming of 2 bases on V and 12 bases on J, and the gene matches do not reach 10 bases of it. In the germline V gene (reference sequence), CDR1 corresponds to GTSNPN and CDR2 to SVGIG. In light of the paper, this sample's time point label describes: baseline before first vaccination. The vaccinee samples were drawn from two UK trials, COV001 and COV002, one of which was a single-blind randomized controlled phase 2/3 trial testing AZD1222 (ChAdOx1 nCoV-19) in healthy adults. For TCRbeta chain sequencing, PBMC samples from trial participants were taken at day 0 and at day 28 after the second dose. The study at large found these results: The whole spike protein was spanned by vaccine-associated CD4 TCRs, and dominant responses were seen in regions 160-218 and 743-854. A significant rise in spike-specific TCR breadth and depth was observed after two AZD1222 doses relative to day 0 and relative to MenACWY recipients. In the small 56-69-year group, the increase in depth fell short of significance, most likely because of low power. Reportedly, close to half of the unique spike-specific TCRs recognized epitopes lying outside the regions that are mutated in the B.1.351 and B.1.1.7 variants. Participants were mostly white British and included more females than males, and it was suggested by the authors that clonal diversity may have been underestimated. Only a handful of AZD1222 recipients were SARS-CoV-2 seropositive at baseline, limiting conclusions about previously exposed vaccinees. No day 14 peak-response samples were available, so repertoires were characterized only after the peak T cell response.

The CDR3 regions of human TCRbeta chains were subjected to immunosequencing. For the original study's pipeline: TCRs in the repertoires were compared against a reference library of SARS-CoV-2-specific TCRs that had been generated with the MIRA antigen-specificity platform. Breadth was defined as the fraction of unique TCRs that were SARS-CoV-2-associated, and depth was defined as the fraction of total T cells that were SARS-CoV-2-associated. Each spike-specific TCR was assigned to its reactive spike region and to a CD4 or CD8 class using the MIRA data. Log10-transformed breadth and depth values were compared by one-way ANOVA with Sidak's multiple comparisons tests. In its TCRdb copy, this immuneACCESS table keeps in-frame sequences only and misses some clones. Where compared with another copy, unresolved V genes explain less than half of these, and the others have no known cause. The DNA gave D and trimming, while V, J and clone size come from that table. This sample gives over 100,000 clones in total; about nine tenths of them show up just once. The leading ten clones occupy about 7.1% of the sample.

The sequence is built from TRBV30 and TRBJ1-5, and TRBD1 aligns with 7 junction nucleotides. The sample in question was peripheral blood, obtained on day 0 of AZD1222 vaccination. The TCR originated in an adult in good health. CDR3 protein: CAWSFPRGELQHF. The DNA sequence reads TGTGCCTGGAGTTTCCCCAGGGGGGAACTCCAGCATTTT.